This T cell receptor (beta chain) was identified in a study of T cells in Graves' hyperthyroidism and ophthalmopathy. Amplification yielded TCR beta CDR3 regions, with RNA transcripts as the source. First-round RT-PCR targeting the TCR CDR3 was performed with the HTBI primer set. TCRdb reanalysed the multiplex PCR reads using MiXCR and keeps one entry per CDR3 protein. The data hold 220,000 or so distinct CDR3 sequences, with about 15% observed a single time. This clonotype has just a few counts. V lost 3 bases and J lost 3; bases outside the gene matches: 5. Germline CDR1 DFQATT, CDR2 SNEGSKA (reference sequence). The CDR3 totals 15 residues.

The sequence was collected from a woman younger than 30 with Graves' ophthalmopathy. The chain recombines TRBV20-1 with TRBJ2-5; 12 bases are a match to TRBD2. Sequences were obtained from blood. The CDR3: CSARASGGAEETQYF. The CDR3 bases are TGCAGTGCTAGGGCTAGCGGGGGGGCCGAAGAGACCCAGTACTTC.